This T cell receptor (beta chain) was obtained from a study of T cells in localized non-small cell lung cancer. General observations from the study: Owing to sequencing of a solitary tumor region, heterogeneity cannot be discounted. Adjacent lung had a median approximately 50 of the 100 largest tumor clones. There was higher T cell clonality in uninvolved adjacent lung than in tumor, and it was highest there.

Details on this clone: What it binds is not known.

The V gene end was trimmed by 6 bases and the J gene end by 4 bases; junction bases not matched to a gene: 6. This CDR3 region has 14 residues. Germline CDR1 SNHLY, CDR2 FYNNEI. The method was immunoSEQ multiplex PCR; TCRdb's version includes in-frame clones alone and lacks a portion of them. This sample yields some 28,000 clones, of which 80% to 90% are seen a single time; about 3% belongs to the top ten. The sequencing here drew on peripheral blood, taken before any cancer treatment. The source of this sequence is a woman aged 18 to 49 with stage I lung adenocarcinoma. This sequence joins TRBV2 and TRBJ2-7; the match to TRBD1 covers 10 bases. CDR3: CASSDGTGDYEQYF. The CDR3 DNA follows: TGTGCCAGCAGCGATGGGACAGGGGATTACGAGCAGTACTTC.